The entry below describes one TCR beta chain. This entry is derived from a study of T cells after posttransplantation cyclophosphamide. The protocol was immunoSEQ multiplex PCR, while the TCRdb copy is restricted to in-frame clones and leaves out a portion. The table shows about 18,000 clones, with roughly 73% occurring only once. Treatment was busulfan-fludarabine conditioning, a marrow graft, and cyclophosphamide on days +3 and +4. This receptor was obtained from a female patient aged 40-49 years who received an allogeneic stem cell transplant from a related donor, was CMV-positive, and had no GVHD. A share of the T cells may be of graft donor origin. The source material was CD8+ T cells sorted from PBMCs, sampled 1,700 to 2,000 days after a stem cell transplant with posttransplant cyclophosphamide.

CDR3 loop: CASSLGQGGSSPLHF. CDR3 nucleotides: TGTGCCAGCAGCCTGGGACAGGGGGGTAGTTCACCCCTCCACTTT. The chain combines TRBV9 with TRBJ1-6, with TRBD1 matching 11 bases. CDR1 SGDLS and CDR2 YYNGEE come from the germline V gene. V was pared by 4 bases and J by 9 bases, with 6 bases of the junction left unmatched. The CDR3 extends over 15 amino acids.